A selection of T cell receptor beta chains follows, all from one sample in a study of vaccination and CD4 T cells after COVID-19. From the PCR reads, TCRdb called clonotypes with MiXCR, one entry per CDR3 protein. The table shows fewer than 20,000 distinct CDR3 sequences, with roughly 64% occurring only once. Sequencing was performed on CD4+ T cells from blood, taken after SARS-CoV-2 vaccination. The source of these receptors is a human donor who had recovered from COVID-19. CDR3s include the opening cysteine and the closing phenylalanine or tryptophan. D genes are given only for firm matches. Size is stated for part of the rows, as once, few or many counts, or as a class when the clone is expanded.

TRBD2	TRBV20-1	.	TRBJ2-3	TGCAGTGCTACGCCCCTCGTTAGCGGGAGGAGAAAGGATACGCAGTATTTT	CSATPLVSGRRKDTQYF
.	TRBV2	.	TRBJ2-1	TGTGCCAGCAGTGAGGGCCCAGGTTTGGGGTACAATGAGCAGTTCTTC	CASSEGPGLGYNEQFF
.	TRBV7-2	.	TRBJ2-2	TGTGCCAGCAGCTTCCAAGCGGGTAACACCGGGGAGCTGTTTTTT	CASSFQAGNTGELFF
TRBD2	TRBV15	.	TRBJ2-1	TGTGCCACCAGCAGGCTAGCGGGAGAAAGCAATGAGCAGTTCTTC	CATSRLAGESNEQFF
.	TRBV29-1	.	TRBJ1-2	TGCAGCGTTGAGTGGGGAAACTATGGCTACACCTTC	CSVEWGNYGYTF
.	TRBV6-1	few	TRBJ1-1	TGTGCCAGCAGTGGGTGGGCTGAAGCTTTCTTT	CASSGWAEAFF
.	TRBV6-5	medium-sized	TRBJ2-5	TGTGCCAGCAGTTATCTCTTCCGGGAGACCCAGTACTTC	CASSYLFRETQYF
.	TRBV21-1	.	TRBJ2-1	TGTGCCAGCAGCAAAAAACTAGCGGACGAAAACAATGAGCAGTTCTTC	CASSKKLADENNEQFF
.	TRBV6-1	few	TRBJ1-3	TGTGCCAGCAGAGGCGCAGCTGGAAACACCATATATTTT	CASRGAAGNTIYF
TRBD1	TRBV11-3	.	TRBJ2-2	TGTGCCAGCAGCATAAGGACAGGGCACATCACCGGGGAGCTGTTTTTT	CASSIRTGHITGELFF
.	TRBV24-1	.	TRBJ1-1	TGTGCCACCAGTGACGCTCGGACACCAAACACTGAAGCTTTCTTT	CATSDARTPNTEAFF
.	TRBV29-1	.	TRBJ2-1	TGCAGCGTTGACTCTTACAATGAGCAGTTCTTC	CSVDSYNEQFF
TRBD1	TRBV20-1	.	TRBJ2-5	TGCAGTGCTCGTCTTACAGGGGGCGAGACCCAGTACTTC	CSARLTGGETQYF
TRBD1	TRBV24-1	once	TRBJ2-5	TGTGCCACCAGCCATTTCCGGGACAGAGAAGAGACCCAGTACTTC	CATSHFRDREETQYF
.	TRBV6-2/TRBV6-3	few	TRBJ2-1	TGTGCCAGCAGGCAGGACGGGTACAATGAGCAGTTCTTC	CASRQDGYNEQFF
TRBD1	TRBV5-4	.	TRBJ2-5	TGTGCCAGCAGCTCCGGGACAGGGTTGAGAGAGACCCAGTACTTC	CASSSGTGLRETQYF
.	TRBV20-1	.	TRBJ1-5	TGCAGTGTGGGGCGGTTAAATCAGCCCCAGCATTTT	CSVGRLNQPQHF
.	TRBV7-2	.	TRBJ2-1	TGTGCCAGCAGCTTAGATTGGGGGGACAAGTTCTTC	CASSLDWGDKFF
.	TRBV7-3	.	TRBJ1-1	TGTGCCAGCAGCTCCCAAGCGAACACTGAAGCTTTCTTT	CASSSQANTEAFF
.	TRBV15	.	TRBJ1-4	TGTGCCACCAGCAGGAGACAGATTAATGAAAAACTGTTTTTT	CATSRRQINEKLFF
.	TRBV27	.	TRBJ2-1	TGTGCCAGCAGTTCCCCTCTAGGGTTGAGCGAGCAGTTCTTC	CASSSPLGLSEQFF
TRBD1	TRBV11-2	.	TRBJ2-5	TGTGCCAGCAGCTTACCGCAATACAGGGGTTCGTACCAAGAGACCCAGTACTTC	CASSLPQYRGSYQETQYF
.	TRBV20-1	few	TRBJ2-3	TGCAGTGCTCAGGATATAACCGGTTTACTTGGACTCCCCCGCACAGATACGCAGTATTTT	CSAQDITGLLGLPRTDTQYF
TRBD2	TRBV20-1	.	TRBJ2-7	TGCAGTGCTAGTTCCGGGAGGGCCGGCGAGCAGTACTTC	CSASSGRAGEQYF
.	TRBV11-2	few	TRBJ2-2	TGTGCCAGCAGCACCACTGGGACGAACACCGGGGAGCTGTTTTTT	CASSTTGTNTGELFF
.	TRBV19	few	TRBJ1-5	TGTGCCAGTAGTCGTCCCAGGGATGGAGGACAGCCCCAGCATTTT	CASSRPRDGGQPQHF
.	TRBV2	few	TRBJ1-1	TGTGCCAGCAGTCCCCGGACGGCTCTGAACACTGAAGCTTTCTTT	CASSPRTALNTEAFF
TRBD2	TRBV20-1	few	TRBJ2-5	TGCAGTGCTAGAGATCCTAGCGGACGAGAGACCCAGTACTTC	CSARDPSGRETQYF
.	TRBV6-1	.	TRBJ1-5	TGTGCCAGCAGTGCTCTACAGGGAAGCAATCAGCCCCAGCATTTT	CASSALQGSNQPQHF
.	TRBV5-1	.	TRBJ2-3	TGCGCCAGCAGCTTGGGCCTTGGGGGAGGCACAGATACGCAGTATTTT	CASSLGLGGGTDTQYF
.	TRBV7-2	.	TRBJ2-7	TGTGCCAGCAGCTTAGGTCTGGCGTTCTCCTACGAGCAGTACTTC	CASSLGLAFSYEQYF
.	TRBV12-3/TRBV12-4	.	TRBJ2-2	TGTGCCAGCAGTTTAGATCAACGGCTAGCGCCCACCGGGGAGCTGTTTTTT	CASSLDQRLAPTGELFF
TRBD2	TRBV20-1	.	TRBJ2-1	TGCAGTGCTACACGGGGGACTAGGTACAATGAGCAGTTCTTC	CSATRGTRYNEQFF
.	TRBV6-1	.	TRBJ2-7	TGTGCCAGCAGTCCTGTATCCTTAGGGACCTACGAGCAGTACTTC	CASSPVSLGTYEQYF
TRBD1	TRBV7-8	few	TRBJ2-1	TGTGCCAGCAGCTCCCGGGACAGGGGTGTAGGGCAGTTCTTC	CASSSRDRGVGQFF
TRBD2	TRBV5-4	.	TRBJ2-3	TGTGCCAGCAGCTCTAGCGGGAGGGCTTTAGATACGCAGTATTTT	CASSSSGRALDTQYF
.	TRBV5-4	.	TRBJ1-2	TGTGCCAGCAGCGAGACGGGGAATTATGGCTACACCTTC	CASSETGNYGYTF
TRBD2	TRBV10-2	.	TRBJ2-3	TGCGCCAGCAGTGATTTCGGGGAGGGCCTCATTACAGATACGCAGTATTTT	CASSDFGEGLITDTQYF
TRBD1	TRBV20-1	.	TRBJ1-3	TGCAGTGCTAGAGCGGGGACAGGCTCTGGAAACACCATATATTTT	CSARAGTGSGNTIYF
TRBD1	TRBV15	.	TRBJ2-7	TGTGCCACCAGCAGAACCGGGACAGGGGCTGACGAGCAGTACTTC	CATSRTGTGADEQYF
.	TRBV14	few	TRBJ2-3	TGTGCCAGCAGCCAAGGCACGGTAGTCGGAGATACGCAGTATTTT	CASSQGTVVGDTQYF
.	TRBV6-5	.	TRBJ2-4	TGTGCCAGCAGTTCTAAAAACATTCAGTACTTC	CASSSKNIQYF
.	TRBV20-1	few	TRBJ2-7	TGCAGTGCTAGAAAAGAGGGAACCGAGCAGTACTTC	CSARKEGTEQYF
.	TRBV28	.	TRBJ1-2	TGTGCCAGCCTGGGGAAACTCAACTATGGCTACACCTTC	CASLGKLNYGYTF